Included here is one T cell receptor (beta chain) sequence, with context. Each CDR3 protein gets one entry after TCRdb re-called the 5' RACE reads with MiXCR. The repertoire holds a few hundred thousand distinct CDR3 sequences, with around 20% as singletons. This sample stems from a study of T cells after yellow fever vaccination. The J segment lost 3 bases and the V segment lost 8 bases, leaving 9 bases of the junction unmatched. Germline CDR1 reads DFQATT; CDR2 reads SNEGSKA (reference sequence). The CDR3 is made up of 13 amino acids. The clonotype was recovered from a man younger than 35 who received the YFV17D yellow fever vaccine. The genes are TRBV20-1 and TRBJ1-1, with 7 positions matching TRBD1. The sequenced sample was PBMCs, obtained before the yellow fever booster vaccination. The CDR3 DNA is TGCAGTCTCCCTTCAGGGGGTGACACTGAAGCTTTCTTT. Translation gives CSLPSGGDTEAFF.